This T cell receptor (beta chain) was sequenced during a study of cytomegalovirus exposure and HLA in healthy donors. Study-level information: There were over 350 genotyped donors. Of these, 81% fell in the genetic ancestry cluster associated with self-reported Caucasian donors. Study conclusions and caveats: Researchers counted 180 or so TCR beta chains as cytomegalovirus-associated. CMV antigen specificity of a few CMV-associated chains was confirmed in vitro.

In regard to this clone: What it binds is unknown.

13 Jbeta primers and 60 Vbeta primers were used for the PCR. The authors' processing: In a later analysis, of roughly 73 million unique beta chains, about 12 million appeared in at least two donors. Libraries were prepared by immunoSEQ multiplex PCR; TCRdb keeps only in-frame clonotypes and omits some of them. For V, J and clone size, that table is used; D and trimming come from the DNA. The table has about 110,000 clones, around 80% seen once. The sequenced material came from PBMCs. This clonotype was sampled from a middle-aged man in good health and CMV-seronegative.

The CDR3 is CASSLGQAGGPNEQFF. The CDR3 DNA sequence: TGTGCCAGCAGCTTAGGTCAGGCGGGGGGGCCGAATGAGCAGTTCTTC. The chain recombines TRBV7-6 with TRBJ2-1; 9 bases are shared with TRBD2. The ends lost 1 base at V and 7 bases at J; junction bases unmatched: 8. The CDR3 has 16 residues. CDR1 and CDR2 (germline): SGHVS, FNYEAQ.